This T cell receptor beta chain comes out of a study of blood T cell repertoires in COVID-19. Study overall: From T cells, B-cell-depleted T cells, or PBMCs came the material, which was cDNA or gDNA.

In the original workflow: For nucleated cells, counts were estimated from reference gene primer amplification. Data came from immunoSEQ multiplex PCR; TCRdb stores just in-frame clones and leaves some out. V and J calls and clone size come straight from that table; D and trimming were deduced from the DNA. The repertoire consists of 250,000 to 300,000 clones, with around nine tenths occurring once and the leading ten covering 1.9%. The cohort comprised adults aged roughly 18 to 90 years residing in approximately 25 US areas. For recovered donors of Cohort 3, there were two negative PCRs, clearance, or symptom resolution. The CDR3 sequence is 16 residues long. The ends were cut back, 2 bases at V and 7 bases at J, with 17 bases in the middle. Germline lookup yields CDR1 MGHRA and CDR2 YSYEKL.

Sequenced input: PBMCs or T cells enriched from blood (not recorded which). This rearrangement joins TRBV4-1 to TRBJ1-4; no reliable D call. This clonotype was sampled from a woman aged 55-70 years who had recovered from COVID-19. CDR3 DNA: TGCGCCAGCAGCCAAAACCCCTCGGGAGTAGGTGAAAAACTGTTTTTT. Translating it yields CASSQNPSGVGEKLFF.